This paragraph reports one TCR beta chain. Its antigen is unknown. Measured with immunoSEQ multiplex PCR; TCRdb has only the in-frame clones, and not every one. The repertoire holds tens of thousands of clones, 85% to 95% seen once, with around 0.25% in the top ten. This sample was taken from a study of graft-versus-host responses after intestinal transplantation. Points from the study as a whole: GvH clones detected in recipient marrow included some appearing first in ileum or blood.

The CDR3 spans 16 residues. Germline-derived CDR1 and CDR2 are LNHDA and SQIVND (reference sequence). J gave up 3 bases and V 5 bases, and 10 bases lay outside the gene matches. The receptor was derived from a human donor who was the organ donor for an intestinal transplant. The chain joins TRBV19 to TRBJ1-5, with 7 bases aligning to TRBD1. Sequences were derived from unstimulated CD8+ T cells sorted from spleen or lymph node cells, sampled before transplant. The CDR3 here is CASSPKQGPNNQPQHF. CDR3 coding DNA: TGTGCCAGTAGTCCCAAACAGGGGCCGAACAATCAGCCCCAGCATTTT.